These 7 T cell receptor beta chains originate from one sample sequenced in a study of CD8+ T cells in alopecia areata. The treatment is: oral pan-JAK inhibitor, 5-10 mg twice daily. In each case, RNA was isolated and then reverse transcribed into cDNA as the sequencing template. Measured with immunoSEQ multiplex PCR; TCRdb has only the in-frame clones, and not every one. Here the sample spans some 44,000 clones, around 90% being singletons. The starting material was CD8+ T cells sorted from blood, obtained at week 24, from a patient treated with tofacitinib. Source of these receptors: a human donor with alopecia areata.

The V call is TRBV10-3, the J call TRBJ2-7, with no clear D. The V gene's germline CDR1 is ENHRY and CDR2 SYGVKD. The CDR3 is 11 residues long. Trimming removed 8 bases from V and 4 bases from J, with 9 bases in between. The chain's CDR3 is CAIGVGYEQYF. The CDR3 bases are TGTGCCATCGGGGTCGGTTACGAGCAGTACTTC.

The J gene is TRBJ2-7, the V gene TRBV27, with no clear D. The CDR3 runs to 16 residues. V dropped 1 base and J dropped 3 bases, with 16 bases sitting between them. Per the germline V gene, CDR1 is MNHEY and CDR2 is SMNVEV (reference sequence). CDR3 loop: CASSLFGVSMGYEQYF. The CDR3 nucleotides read TGTGCCAGCAGTTTATTTGGTGTGTCCATGGGCTACGAGCAGTACTTC.

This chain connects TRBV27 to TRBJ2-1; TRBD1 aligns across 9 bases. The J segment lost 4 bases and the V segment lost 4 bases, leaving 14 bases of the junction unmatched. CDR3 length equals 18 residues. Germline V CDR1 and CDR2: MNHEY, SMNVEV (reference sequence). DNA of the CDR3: TGTGCCAGCAGTTCTCTGGGCGTTTGGACAGGGGATTACAATGAGCAGTTCTTC. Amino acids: CASSSLGVWTGDYNEQFF.

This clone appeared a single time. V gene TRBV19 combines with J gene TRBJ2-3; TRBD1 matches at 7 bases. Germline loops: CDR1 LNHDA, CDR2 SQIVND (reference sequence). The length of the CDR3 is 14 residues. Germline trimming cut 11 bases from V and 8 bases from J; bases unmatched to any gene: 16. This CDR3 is CAGPDRSLTGTQYF. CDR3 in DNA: TGTGCCGGACCGGACAGGTCCCTCACTGGTACGCAGTATTTT.

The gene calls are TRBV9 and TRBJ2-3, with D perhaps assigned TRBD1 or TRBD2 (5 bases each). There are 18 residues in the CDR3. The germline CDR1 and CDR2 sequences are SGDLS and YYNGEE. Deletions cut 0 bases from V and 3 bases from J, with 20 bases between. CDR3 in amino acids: CASSVAGGNLGATDTQYF. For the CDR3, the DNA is TGTGCCAGCAGCGTAGCTGGGGGAAATTTGGGAGCTACAGATACGCAGTATTTT.

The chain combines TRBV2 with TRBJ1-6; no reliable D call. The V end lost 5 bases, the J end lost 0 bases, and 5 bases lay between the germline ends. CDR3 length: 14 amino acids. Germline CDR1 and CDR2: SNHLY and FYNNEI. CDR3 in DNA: TGTGCCAGCAGTTTGAGCTCCTATAATTCACCCCTCCACTTT. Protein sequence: CASSLSSYNSPLHF.

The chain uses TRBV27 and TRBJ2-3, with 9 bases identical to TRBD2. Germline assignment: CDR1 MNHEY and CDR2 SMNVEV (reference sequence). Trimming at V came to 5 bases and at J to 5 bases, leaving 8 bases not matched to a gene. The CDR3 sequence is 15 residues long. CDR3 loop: CASSPLAGVGDTQYF. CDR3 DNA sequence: TGTGCCAGCAGTCCTTTAGCGGGGGTCGGAGATACGCAGTATTTT.